The 26 T cell receptor beta chains presented below share a single source sample, sequenced in a study of blood T cell repertoires in COVID-19. Profiled with immunoSEQ multiplex PCR; TCRdb holds only in-frame clones, not every one. The repertoire holds more than 200,000 clones, with 70% to 90% as singletons. The sequenced sample consisted of peripheral blood. Source of these receptors: a woman between 35 and 50 years old who had recovered from COVID-19.

This chain links TRBV5-1 with TRBJ1-3, with 7 bases lining up with TRBD1. Germline V gene data show CDR1 as SGHRS and CDR2 as YFSETQ. With V trimmed by 0 bases and J by 4 bases, 7 bases remained unmatched. CDR3 size: 16 residues. In DNA, the CDR3 is TGCGCCAGCAGCTTGGGTGTAGGGGGCTCAGGAAACACCATATATTTT. Its protein is CASSLGVGGSGNTIYF.

The CDR3 DNA is TGTGCCAGCAGCTTAAGGGGCTCAGGCGGGGCCAACGTCCTGACTTTC. It yields the protein CASSLRGSGGANVLTF. V usage is TRBV5-6 and J usage is TRBJ2-6; D perhaps matches TRBD1 (5 bases). This CDR3 has 16 residues. Germline CDR1 is SGHDT and CDR2 is YYEEEE. Trimming took off 2 bases at V and 4 bases at J, with 13 bases between the two ends.

The V gene is TRBV28, the J gene TRBJ1-5, with D hard to call. V was trimmed by 0 bases and J by 0 bases, leaving 9 bases between them. Looked up from germline, CDR1 is MDHEN and CDR2 is SYDVKM. This CDR3 has 16 residues. The CDR3 DNA reads TGTGCCAGCAGTTTATGGACGGGGTATAGCAATCAGCCCCAGCATTTT. It is translated as CASSLWTGYSNQPQHF.

V is TRBV6-1 and J is TRBJ2-1; TRBD2 is a possible D gene (5 bases). V was shortened by 4 bases and J by 4 bases, with 20 bases between the two germline ends. CDR3 length: 17 residues. The germline V gene encodes CDR1 MNHNS and CDR2 SASEGT. For the CDR3, the DNA is TGTGCCAGCAGTGGGAAAACGGGGTTGGGCCCTTACAATGAGCAGTTCTTC. Translating gives CASSGKTGLGPYNEQFF.

J is TRBJ2-3 and V is TRBV13; D uncertain. This CDR3 has 14 amino acids. V lost 2 bases, J lost 2 bases, and 8 bases lay in between. Germline CDR1 PRHDT, CDR2 FYEKMQ (reference sequence). The CDR3 DNA reads TGTGCCAGCAGCTTAAGCTTTCCCACAGATACGCAGTATTTT. This translates into CASSLSFPTDTQYF. Filled out from reference TRBV13 and TRBJ2-3, the complete variable domain reads AAGVIQSPRHLIKEKRETATLKCYPIPRHDTVYWYQQGPGQDPQFLISFYEKMQSDKGSIPDRFSAQQFSDYHSELNMSSLELGDSALYFCASSLSFPTDTQYFGPGTRLTVL.

The chain recombines TRBV6-1 with TRBJ2-2; 7 positions match TRBD1. The V and J ends lost 1 base and 4 bases, in that order; junction bases with no gene match: 6. Germline CDR1 is MNHNS and CDR2 is SASEGT. CDR3 size: 16 residues. As DNA, the CDR3 is TGTGCCAGCAGTGAAGGAGGGGGCGCGGGCACCGGGGAGCTGTTTTTT. Amino acid sequence: CASSEGGGAGTGELFF.

The V call is TRBV7-2, the J call TRBJ1-2; TRBD1 matches at 9 bases. Unmatched junction bases numbered 6, after V lost 5 bases and J lost 2 bases. This CDR3 has 15 amino acids. Germline assignment: CDR1 SGHTA and CDR2 FQGNSA. CDR3 region: CASSLLGQGNYGYTF. The CDR3 DNA sequence: TGTGCCAGCAGCCTCTTGGGACAGGGCAACTATGGCTACACCTTC.

V is TRBV18 and J is TRBJ1-1; TRBD1 matches 7 bases. The CDR3 is made up of 15 amino acids. The germline V gene encodes CDR1 KGHSH and CDR2 LQKENI. J lost 0 bases, V lost 7 bases, and 8 bases had no gene match. CDR3 bases: TGTGCCAGCTACGCGGGACAGCATATGAACACTGAAGCTTTCTTT. This encodes CASYAGQHMNTEAFF.

The chain uses TRBV28 and TRBJ2-2; 9 bases match TRBD1. V was pared by 5 bases and J by 0 bases, with 7 bases of the junction left unmatched. Germline V gene sequence: CDR1 MDHEN, CDR2 SYDVKM. This CDR3 is 17 amino acids long. The CDR3 region has the DNA TGTGCCAGCAGTCCCCCGGACAGGGGAACGAACACCGGGGAGCTGTTTTTT. Translating it yields CASSPPDRGTNTGELFF.

The chain is built from TRBV30 and TRBJ2-3, with 12 bases identical to TRBD2. CDR1 is GTSNPN, CDR2 SVGIG, per germline (reference sequence). CDR3 length: 18 amino acids. J was trimmed by 1 base and V by 0 bases; bases with no gene match: 8. The CDR3 DNA is TGTGCCTGGAGTGTATCTAGCGGGAGGGCATTCGGCACAGATACGCAGTATTTT. Encoded protein: CAWSVSSGRAFGTDTQYF. The variable domain in full, with the rest retrieved from reference TRBV30 and TRBJ2-3, is SQTIHQWPATLVQPVGSPLSLECTVEGTSNPNLYWYRQAAGRGLQLLFYSVGIGQISSEVPQNLSASRPQDRQFILSSKKLLLSDSGFYLCAWSVSSGRAFGTDTQYFGPGTRLTVL.

The chain carries TRBV18 and TRBJ1-2; 8 nucleotides match TRBD1. The germline V gene encodes CDR1 KGHSH and CDR2 LQKENI. Trimming took 1 base from V and 0 from J; bases not matched to a gene: 4. The CDR3 sequence is 16 residues long. The CDR3 DNA reads TGTGCCAGCTCACCACGTCAGGGGGCGCCTAACTATGGCTACACCTTC. This translates into CASSPRQGAPNYGYTF.

This clone was seen a handful of times. The V call is TRBV5-6, the J call TRBJ2-7; 10 bases match TRBD1. Germline lookup yields CDR1 SGHDT and CDR2 YYEEEE. The J segment lost 1 base and the V segment lost 4 bases, leaving 11 bases of the junction unmatched. This CDR3 is 17 amino acids long. The CDR3 here is CASSLPGQGKKSYEQYF. In nucleotides, the CDR3 is TGTGCCAGCAGCCTACCGGGACAGGGGAAGAAATCCTACGAGCAGTACTTC.

V usage is TRBV3-1 (or the pseudogene TRBV3-2) and J usage is TRBJ2-1, with a tentative D call TRBD1 (5 bases). From germline, CDR1 is LGHDT and CDR2 YNNKEL (reference sequence). The CDR3 covers 13 residues. Trimming left V 0 bases short and J 15 bases short, with 15 bases between. This chain's CDR3 is CASSQDQGRTLFF. For the CDR3, the DNA is TGTGCCAGCAGCCAAGATCAGGGCAGGACCCTGTTCTTC.

J is TRBJ1-2 and V is TRBV4-3; D is unresolved. The V and J ends lost 8 bases and 8 bases respectively, with 15 bases between them. The CDR3 runs to 12 residues. CDR1 is LGHNA and CDR2 is YSLEER in the germline V gene. The DNA of the CDR3 is TGCGCCAGCCGCCGGATCGGCGGGGGCTACACCTTC. This sequence encodes CASRRIGGGYTF.

The chain uses TRBV19 and TRBJ1-5; 9 bases align to TRBD1. The CDR3 consists of 14 residues. With 5 bases clipped from V and 7 bases from J, the junction kept 6 bases outside the gene matches. Germline lookup yields CDR1 LNHDA and CDR2 SQIVND (reference sequence). The CDR3 loop is CASSRDRDVQPQHF. In nucleotides, the CDR3 is TGTGCCAGTAGTCGGGACAGGGATGTGCAGCCCCAGCATTTT. The complete variable domain, with remaining parts taken from reference TRBV19 and TRBJ1-5, reads DGGITQSPKYLFRKEGQNVTLSCEQNLNHDAMYWYRQDPGQGLRLIYYSQIVNDFQKGDIAEGYSVSREKKESFPLTVTSAQKNPTAFYLCASSRDRDVQPQHFGDGTRLSIL.

The J gene is TRBJ1-2, the V gene TRBV7-9; no definite D call. CDR3 size: 13 residues. Trimming cost V 5 bases and J 8 bases, with 15 bases left between them. The V gene's germline CDR1 is SEHNR and CDR2 FQNEAQ (reference sequence). The CDR3 DNA reads TGTGCCAGCAGCCTACGGGAAATCGGGGGCTACACCTTC. It codes for CASSLREIGGYTF.

The rearrangement joins TRBV30 to TRBJ2-3, with 9 bases matching TRBD1. The CDR3 runs 15 residues. Looked up from germline, CDR1 is GTSNPN and CDR2 is SVGIG (reference sequence). The CDR3 coding sequence is TGTGGGAGAGGCTCTCGGACAGGGGTTCCCGGCCCGCAGTATTTT. Its protein is CGRGSRTGVPGPQYF.

V gene TRBV6-5 combines with J gene TRBJ2-7; tentative D call: TRBD2 (5 bases). The CDR3 covers 15 residues. Germline assignment: CDR1 MNHEY and CDR2 SVGAGI. V gave up 9 bases and J gave up 0 bases, with 18 bases separating them. CDR3 protein: CARGWIPGYSYEQYF. Here the CDR3 DNA reads TGTGCCAGGGGTTGGATCCCGGGATACTCCTACGAGCAGTACTTC.

The chain recombines TRBV2 with TRBJ1-5; D is uncertain. Trimming stripped 6 bases from V and 7 bases from J, with 16 bases between. The CDR3 contains 14 residues. Germline V gene sequence: CDR1 SNHLY, CDR2 FYNNEI. The CDR3 coding sequence is TGTGCCAGCAGGCGTCTCGGAGGGATCCAGCCCCAGCATTTT. It translates to CASRRLGGIQPQHF.

This clone occurred a few times. V is TRBV4-1 and J is TRBJ1-5, with 11 bases fitting TRBD1. CDR1 is MGHRA and CDR2 is YSYEKL in the germline V gene. With 4 bases clipped from V and 4 bases from J, the junction kept 0 bases outside the gene matches. CDR3 length: 14 residues. CDR3 nucleotide sequence: TGCGCCAGCAGCCGGGACAGGGGGAATCAGCCCCAGCATTTT. It translates to CASSRDRGNQPQHF.

The V and J genes are TRBV14 and TRBJ2-7; D unresolved. CDR3 length: 13 residues. Trimming stripped 1 base from V and 3 bases from J, with 7 bases between. Looked up from germline, CDR1 is SGHDN and CDR2 is FVKESK. The CDR3 sequence: CASSQVPSYEQYF. DNA for the CDR3: TGTGCCAGCAGCCAAGTCCCCAGCTACGAGCAGTACTTC.

V usage is TRBV4-3 and J usage is TRBJ2-5; the D is unclear. CDR3 length: 14 amino acids. Deletions cut 0 bases from V and 3 bases from J, with 8 bases between. CDR1 is LGHNA and CDR2 is YSLEER in the germline V gene. CDR3 bases: TGCGCCAGCAGCCAAGATAACAGAAAAGAGACCCAGTACTTC. Its protein is CASSQDNRKETQYF.

The rearrangement links TRBV15 to TRBJ1-6, with D unclear. The CDR3 sequence is 17 residues long. Trimming left V 0 bases short and J 10 bases short, with 19 bases between. Germline-derived CDR1 and CDR2 are LNHNV and YYDKDF (reference sequence). The CDR3: CATSREVAGNSNSPLHF. The CDR3 DNA reads as TGTGCCACCAGCAGAGAGGTCGCGGGAAATTCAAACTCACCCCTCCACTTT.

V and J are TRBV10-3 and TRBJ2-5; tentative D call: TRBD2 (5 bases). Germline CDR1 is ENHRY and CDR2 is SYGVKD. The V end was cut by 1 base, the J end by 9 bases, with 9 bases between. This CDR3 has 12 amino acids. The CDR3 loop is CAISEYPEAQYF. The CDR3 DNA follows: TGTGCCATCAGTGAGTACCCGGAGGCCCAGTACTTC.

V is TRBV30 and J is TRBJ1-4; D unclear. The CDR3 has 13 residues. The germline V and J ends were trimmed by 2 bases and 4 bases, with 8 bases remaining between them. Germline values: CDR1 GTSNPN, CDR2 SVGIG (reference sequence). This chain's CDR3 is CAWSIGINEKLFF. CDR3 nucleotide sequence: TGTGCCTGGAGTATCGGGATTAATGAAAAACTGTTTTTT.

V is TRBV28 and J is TRBJ1-2; D might be TRBD1 (6 bases). V was pared by 3 bases and J by 4 bases, with 12 bases between. The CDR3 consists of 14 residues. CDR1 is MDHEN, CDR2 SYDVKM, per germline. CDR3 coding DNA: TGTGCCAGCAGTTTCCCTTCCAGGGGCTATGGCTACACCTTC. This gives the protein CASSFPSRGYGYTF.